What follows are 18 T cell receptor beta chains derived from one specimen sequenced in a study of blood T cell repertoires in COVID-19. Profiled with immunoSEQ multiplex PCR; TCRdb holds only in-frame clones, not every one. Of about 200,000 clones listed, under 95% are singletons. The material sequenced was peripheral blood. Source of these receptors: a man aged 25-45 years with acute or convalescent COVID-19.

Concerning this clone: Other DNA sequences in this specimen translate into the identical CDR3. This chain joins TRBV28 and TRBJ2-5; TRBD2 matches 11 bases. V trimming: 2 bases; J trimming: 2 bases; junction bases outside the gene matches: 1. This CDR3 comprises 15 residues. In germline, CDR1 is MDHEN, CDR2 SYDVKM. CDR3 sequence (DNA): TGTGCCAGCAGTTTAACTAGCGGGGGACAAGAGACCCAGTACTTC. Its protein product is CASSLTSGGQETQYF.

The chain joins TRBV19 to TRBJ1-1; D may be TRBD1 (5 bases). The CDR3 is 15 amino acids. From germline, CDR1 is LNHDA and CDR2 SQIVND (reference sequence). Deletions cut 5 bases from V and 1 base from J, with 14 bases between. DNA for the CDR3: TGTGCCAGTAGTCCAGGGATGGCAGGGAACACTGAAGCTTTCTTT. This gives the protein CASSPGMAGNTEAFF.

The chain carries TRBV18 and TRBJ2-7; 8 bases align to TRBD1. V gave up 5 bases and J gave up 2 bases; unmatched junction bases: 5. The germline V gene has CDR1 KGHSH and CDR2 LQKENI. The CDR3 totals 14 residues. CDR3 region: CASSITGQAYEQYF. The CDR3 DNA sequence: TGTGCCAGCTCAATAACGGGACAGGCCTACGAGCAGTACTTC. The variable domain in full, with the rest retrieved from reference TRBV18 and TRBJ2-7, is NAGVMQNPRHLVRRRGQEARLRCSPMKGHSHVYWYRQLPEEGLKFMVYLQKENIIDESGMPKERFSAEFPKEGPSILRIQQVVRGDSAAYFCASSITGQAYEQYFGPGTRLTVT.

The rearrangement uses TRBV27 and TRBJ2-1; D remains ambiguous. Between the trimmed V and J ends, which lost 7 bases and 10 bases, there was a span of 14 bases. CDR1 and CDR2 from the germline V gene are MNHEY and SMNVEV (reference sequence). The CDR3 extends over 12 amino acids. The DNA for the CDR3 is TGTGCCAGCAACGGCTCTCCGGAGGAGCAGTTCTTC. Its translation: CASNGSPEEQFF.

The V call is TRBV7-9, the J call TRBJ2-2, with D possibly TRBD1 on 5 matching bases. CDR1 is SEHNR and CDR2 is FQNEAQ in the germline V gene (reference sequence). The CDR3 is made up of 14 amino acids. V gave up 0 bases and J gave up 5 bases, with 7 bases separating them. As DNA, the CDR3 is TGTGCCAGCAGCTTAGCGGCAGGGACCGGGGAGCTGTTTTTT. It translates to CASSLAAGTGELFF.

J is TRBJ1-3 and V is TRBV7-9; TRBD1 aligns across 7 bases. V was clipped by 7 bases and J by 0 bases; unmatched bases: 3. The CDR3 totals 14 residues. Germline CDR1 and CDR2: SEHNR and FQNEAQ (reference sequence). The CDR3: CASIGGPSGNTIYF. CDR3 coding DNA: TGTGCCAGCATAGGGGGCCCCTCTGGAAACACCATATATTTT.

DNA of the CDR3: TGTGCCAGCAGACGACAGGGGGCTGGCTACACCTTC. Translation gives CASRRQGAGYTF. The chain couples TRBV6-5 to TRBJ1-2, with TRBD1 identical over 10 bases. The CDR3 extends over 12 amino acids. The V gene end was trimmed by 6 bases and the J gene end by 7 bases; junction bases not matched to a gene: 2. Germline-derived CDR1 and CDR2 are MNHEY and SVGAGI.

The chain joins TRBV6-6 to TRBJ1-1; no clear D. The V and J ends lost 0 bases and 5 bases respectively, with 10 bases between them. The CDR3 loop spans 14 amino acids. CDR1 MNHNY and CDR2 SVGAGI come from the germline V gene (reference sequence). In DNA, the CDR3 is TGTGCCAGCAGTTACTCCCCGGAGAGGACTGAAGCTTTCTTT. It specifies CASSYSPERTEAFF.

The chain joins TRBV19 to TRBJ2-3; TRBD2 agrees at 10 bases. CDR1 is LNHDA and CDR2 is SQIVND in the germline V gene (reference sequence). The CDR3 totals 17 residues. The ends lost 5 bases at V and 2 bases at J; junction bases unmatched: 10. The CDR3 is CASSPYRGTSVTDTQYF. The CDR3 DNA reads as TGTGCCAGTAGTCCCTACCGCGGGACTAGCGTCACAGATACGCAGTATTTT.

Comments on this clone: Other nucleotide sequences in the sample specify the same CDR3. The rearrangement links TRBV2 to TRBJ2-7; D is perhaps TRBD1 (5 bases). Per the germline V gene, CDR1 is SNHLY and CDR2 is FYNNEI. Trimming took off 6 bases at V and 3 bases at J, with 9 bases between the two ends. This CDR3 is 12 amino acids long. The CDR3 coding sequence is TGTGCCAGCAGACCTGACAGCTACGAGCAGTACTTC. Its protein product is CASRPDSYEQYF. Looking up the rest from reference TRBV2 and TRBJ2-7 gives the full variable domain: EPEVTQTPSHQVTQMGQEVILRCVPISNHLYFYWYRQILGQKVEFLVSFYNNEISEKSEIFDDQFSVERPDGSNFTLKIRSTKLEDSAMYFCASRPDSYEQYFGPGTRLTVT.

The chain links TRBV28 to TRBJ1-3; 7 bases match TRBD1. CDR3 size: 17 residues. The junction had 12 bases not matched to a gene; V was cut back by 3 bases and J by 4 bases. Germline V gene lookup returns CDR1 MDHEN and CDR2 SYDVKM. The CDR3 loop reads CASSFVRPTGSGNTIYF. The DNA for the CDR3 is TGTGCCAGCAGTTTTGTCCGACCGACAGGGTCAGGAAACACCATATATTTT.

J is TRBJ1-2 and V is TRBV28, with a tentative D call TRBD1 (6 bases). Trimming took 1 base from V and 8 from J, leaving 20 bases between them. The CDR3 has 16 amino acids. Germline V gene data show CDR1 as MDHEN and CDR2 as SYDVKM. The CDR3 sequence: CASSLSGGATLRGYTF. CDR3 coding DNA: TGTGCCAGCAGTTTATCGGGGGGCGCGACTTTGCGCGGCTACACCTTC.

The V gene is TRBV10-3, the J gene TRBJ1-1, with D hard to call. Trimming took 6 bases from V and 5 from J, leaving 7 bases between them. Germline V CDR1 and CDR2: ENHRY, SYGVKD. The CDR3 loop spans 11 amino acids. The chain's CDR3 is CAIRTGTEAFF. CDR3 nucleotide sequence: TGTGCCATCAGGACGGGGACTGAAGCTTTCTTT.

This sequence joins TRBV5-1 and TRBJ2-3; D not certain. The germline V and J ends were trimmed by 2 bases and 1 base, with 14 bases remaining between them. Germline V gene lookup returns CDR1 SGHRS and CDR2 YFSETQ. There are 16 residues in the CDR3. CDR3 sequence: CASSFLAAGGTDTQYF. CDR3 nucleotide sequence: TGCGCCAGCAGCTTTTTAGCAGCTGGCGGCACAGATACGCAGTATTTT.

This chain's CDR3 is CASSYARGLSTEAFF. The CDR3 DNA sequence: TGTGCCAGCAGTTACGCCAGGGGGCTGAGCACTGAAGCTTTCTTT. The J gene is TRBJ1-1, the V gene TRBV6-6, with 8 bases fitting TRBD1. The germline CDR1 and CDR2 sequences are MNHNY and SVGAGI (reference sequence). Trimming removed 2 bases from V and 4 bases from J; junction bases left unmatched: 6. CDR3 length equals 15 residues.

The V call is TRBV27, the J call TRBJ2-7; 13 nucleotides agree with TRBD2. This CDR3 region has 16 residues. V lost 4 bases and J lost 3; bases outside the gene matches: 6. Germline V gene sequence: CDR1 MNHEY, CDR2 SMNVEV (reference sequence). The DNA for the CDR3 is TGTGCCAGCAGTTCACCGACTAGCGGGGGGATCTACGAGCAGTACTTC. The encoded protein is CASSSPTSGGIYEQYF.

The DNA for the CDR3 is TGTGCCAGCAGCTTAGGGGGACCCGGGAAAGCCAGGGGTTATGGCTACACCTTC. This codes for CASSLGGPGKARGYGYTF. J is TRBJ1-2 and V is TRBV7-3; the D gene is possibly TRBD1 (6 bases). The CDR3 is 18 residues long. Trimming stripped 2 bases from V and 5 bases from J, with 24 bases between. In germline, CDR1 is SGHTA, CDR2 FQGTGA.

The chain links TRBV11-1 to TRBJ2-7; the D gene is possibly TRBD2 (7 bases). Germline CDR1 SGHAT, CDR2 FQDESV (reference sequence). Trimming shortened V by 0 bases and J by 5 bases, and 20 bases separated the two germline ends. There are 17 residues in the CDR3. The CDR3 region has the DNA TGTGCCAGCAGCTTAGCGGGGGGGCAGGCGTTTAACAACGAGCAGTACTTC. Translating it yields CASSLAGGQAFNNEQYF. The complete variable domain, with remaining parts taken from reference TRBV11-1 and TRBJ2-7, reads EAEVAQSPRYKITEKSQAVAFWCDPISGHATLYWYRQILGQGPELLVQFQDESVVDDSQLPKDRFSAERLKGVDSTLKIQPAELGDSAMYLCASSLAGGQAFNNEQYFGPGTRLTVT.